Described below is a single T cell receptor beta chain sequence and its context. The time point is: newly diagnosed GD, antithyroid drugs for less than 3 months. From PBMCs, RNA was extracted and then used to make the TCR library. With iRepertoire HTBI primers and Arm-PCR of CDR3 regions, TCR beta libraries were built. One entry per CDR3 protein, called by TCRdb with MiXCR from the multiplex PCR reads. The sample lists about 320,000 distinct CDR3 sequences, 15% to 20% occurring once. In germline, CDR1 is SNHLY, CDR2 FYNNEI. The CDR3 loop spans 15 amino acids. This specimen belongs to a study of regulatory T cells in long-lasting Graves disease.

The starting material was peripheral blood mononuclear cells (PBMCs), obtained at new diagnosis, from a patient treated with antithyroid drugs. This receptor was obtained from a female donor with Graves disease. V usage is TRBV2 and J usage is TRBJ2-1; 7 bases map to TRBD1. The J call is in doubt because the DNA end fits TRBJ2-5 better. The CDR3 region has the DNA TGTGCCAGCAGTGATACAGGGGCGATCCAAGAGACCCAGTACTTC. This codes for CASSDTGAIQETQYF.